This TCR beta chain appears in the sequencing data of a study of cytomegalovirus exposure and HLA in healthy donors. Trimming removed 2 bases from V and 6 bases from J; junction bases left unmatched: 6. The germline CDR1 and CDR2 sequences are SGDLS and YYNGEE. The CDR3 spans 16 residues. In the PCR, 60 Vbeta and 13 Jbeta primers were used. Only in-frame clones appear in the TCRdb table, and some are missing; sequencing was by immunoSEQ multiplex PCR. The ten top clones account for under 2.5%, within a sample of about 140,000 clones. Notes on the study in general: Prior analysis indicated that the majority of TCR beta V segments exhibited productivity approximately 90% or approximately 30% of the time. With later analysis, a missense DCLRE1C variant became linked to TCR beta V- and J-gene trimming. A later analysis reportedly found fewer N-insertions in an Asian-associated ancestry cluster than the roughly 670-donor mean.

With respect to this clone: No antigen is known for it.

The chain employs TRBV9 and TRBJ2-1; 12 bases align to TRBD1. The specimen sequenced was PBMCs. This receptor was obtained from a woman younger than 30 in good health and CMV-seronegative. CDR3 sequence reads: CASSVTGQGAINEQFF. The CDR3 nucleotides are TGTGCCAGCAGCGTTACGGGACAGGGGGCGATCAATGAGCAGTTCTTC.